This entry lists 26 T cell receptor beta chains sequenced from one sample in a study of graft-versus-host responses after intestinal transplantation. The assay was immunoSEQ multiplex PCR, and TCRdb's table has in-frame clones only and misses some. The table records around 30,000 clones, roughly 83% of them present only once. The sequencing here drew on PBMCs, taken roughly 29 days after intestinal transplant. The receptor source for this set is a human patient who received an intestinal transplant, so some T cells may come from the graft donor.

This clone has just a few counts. The CDR3 region has the DNA TGTGCCAGCAGCCTGGAGGGGGCAGATACGCAGTATTTT. Its translation: CASSLEGADTQYF. V and J are TRBV6-1 and TRBJ2-3; D is perhaps TRBD1 or TRBD2 (6 bases each). Germline V gene lookup returns CDR1 MNHNS and CDR2 SASEGT. The CDR3 sequence is 13 residues long. The ends were cut back, 6 bases at V and 4 bases at J, with 11 bases in the middle.

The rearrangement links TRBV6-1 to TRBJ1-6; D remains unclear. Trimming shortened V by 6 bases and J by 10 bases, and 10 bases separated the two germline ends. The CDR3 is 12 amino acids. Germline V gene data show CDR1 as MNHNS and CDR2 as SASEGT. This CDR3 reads CASRGSGSPLHF. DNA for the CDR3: TGTGCCAGCAGGGGAAGTGGCTCACCCCTCCACTTT.

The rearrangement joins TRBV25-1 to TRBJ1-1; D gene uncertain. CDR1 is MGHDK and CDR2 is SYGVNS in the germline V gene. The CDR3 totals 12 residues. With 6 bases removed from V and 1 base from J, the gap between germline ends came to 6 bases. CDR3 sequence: CASRETNTEAFF. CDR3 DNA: TGTGCCAGCAGAGAAACGAACACTGAAGCTTTCTTT.

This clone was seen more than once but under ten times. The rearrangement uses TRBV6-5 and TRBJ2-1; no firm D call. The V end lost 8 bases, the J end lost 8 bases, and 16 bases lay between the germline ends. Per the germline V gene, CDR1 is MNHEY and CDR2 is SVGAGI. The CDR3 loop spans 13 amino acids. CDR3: CASGPSFLDEQFF. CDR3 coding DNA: TGTGCCAGCGGACCTTCCTTTCTCGATGAGCAGTTCTTC.

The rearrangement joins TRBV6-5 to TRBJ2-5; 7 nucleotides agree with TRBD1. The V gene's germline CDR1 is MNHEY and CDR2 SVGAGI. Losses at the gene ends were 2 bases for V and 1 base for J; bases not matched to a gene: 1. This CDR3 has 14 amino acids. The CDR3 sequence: CASSYEGAQETQYF. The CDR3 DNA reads TGTGCCAGCAGTTACGAGGGGGCCCAAGAGACCCAGTACTTC.

The CDR3 nucleotides are TGTGCCAGCAGTTCCCCGACAGGATCTAGGACTGAAGCTTTCTTT. Translation: CASSSPTGSRTEAFF. The rearrangement links TRBV27 to TRBJ1-1; tentative D call: TRBD1 (6 bases). Trimming stripped 4 bases from V and 5 bases from J, with 17 bases between. The CDR3 consists of 15 residues. The V gene's germline CDR1 is MNHEY and CDR2 SMNVEV (reference sequence).

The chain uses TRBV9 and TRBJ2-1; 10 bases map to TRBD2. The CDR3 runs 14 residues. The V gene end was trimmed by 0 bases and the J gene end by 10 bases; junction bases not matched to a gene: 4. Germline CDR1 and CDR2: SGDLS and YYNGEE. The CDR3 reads CASSVGGSGREQFF. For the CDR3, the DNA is TGTGCCAGCAGCGTAGGAGGTAGCGGGAGGGAGCAGTTCTTC.

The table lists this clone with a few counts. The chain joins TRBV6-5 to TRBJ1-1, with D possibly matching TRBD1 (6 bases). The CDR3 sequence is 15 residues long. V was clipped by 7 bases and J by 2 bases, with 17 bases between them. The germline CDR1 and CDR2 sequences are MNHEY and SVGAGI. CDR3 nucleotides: TGTGCCAGCACTACAGCGGGACACTTTAACACTGAAGCTTTCTTT. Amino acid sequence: CASTTAGHFNTEAFF.

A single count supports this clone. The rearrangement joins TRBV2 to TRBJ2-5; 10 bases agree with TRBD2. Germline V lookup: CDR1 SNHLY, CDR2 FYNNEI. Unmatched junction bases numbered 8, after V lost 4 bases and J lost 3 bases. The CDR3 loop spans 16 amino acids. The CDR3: CASSVWLAGVKETQYF. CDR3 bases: TGTGCCAGCAGTGTTTGGCTAGCGGGGGTGAAAGAGACCCAGTACTTC.

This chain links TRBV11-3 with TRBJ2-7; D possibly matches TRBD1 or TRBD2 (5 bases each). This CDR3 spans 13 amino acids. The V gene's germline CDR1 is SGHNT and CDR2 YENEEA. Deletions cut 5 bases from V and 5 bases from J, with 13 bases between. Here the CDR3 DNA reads TGTGCCAGCAGCCTGGGACCTAGGGACGAGCAGTACTTC. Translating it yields CASSLGPRDEQYF. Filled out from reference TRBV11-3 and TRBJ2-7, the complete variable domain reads EAGVVQSPRYKIIEKKQPVAFWCNPISGHNTLYWYLQNLGQGPELLIRYENEEAVDDSQLPKDRFSAERLKGVDSTLKIQPAELGDSAVYLCASSLGPRDEQYFGPGTRLTVT.

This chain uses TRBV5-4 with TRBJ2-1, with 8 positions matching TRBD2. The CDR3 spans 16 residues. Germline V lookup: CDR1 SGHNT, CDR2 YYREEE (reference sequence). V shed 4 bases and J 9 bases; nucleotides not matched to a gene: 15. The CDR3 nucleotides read TGTGCCAGCAGCCCAAGTTGGCGGGAGGCCAGTGGTGAGCAGTTCTTC. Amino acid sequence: CASSPSWREASGEQFF.

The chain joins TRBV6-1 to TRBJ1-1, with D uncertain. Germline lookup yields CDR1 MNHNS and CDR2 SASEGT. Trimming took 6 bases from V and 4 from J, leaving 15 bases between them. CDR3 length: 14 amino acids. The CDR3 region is CASSPGPQSTEAFF. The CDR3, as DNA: TGTGCCAGCAGCCCGGGTCCTCAGTCCACTGAAGCTTTCTTT.

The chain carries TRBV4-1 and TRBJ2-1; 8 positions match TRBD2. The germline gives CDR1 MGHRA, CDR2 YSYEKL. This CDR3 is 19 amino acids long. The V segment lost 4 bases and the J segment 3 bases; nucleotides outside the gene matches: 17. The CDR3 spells CASSLHRGPGGAGYNEQFF. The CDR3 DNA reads TGCGCCAGCAGCCTACACCGGGGCCCCGGGGGGGCGGGCTACAATGAGCAGTTCTTC.

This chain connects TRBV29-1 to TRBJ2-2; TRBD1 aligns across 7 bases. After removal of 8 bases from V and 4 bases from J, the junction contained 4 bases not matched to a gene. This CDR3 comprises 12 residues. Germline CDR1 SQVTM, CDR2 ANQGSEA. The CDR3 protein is CSSQGVTGELFF. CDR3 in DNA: TGCAGCTCTCAGGGGGTCACCGGGGAGCTGTTTTTT.

The CDR3 reads CAISQLAGGPFPQYF. The CDR3 DNA is TGTGCCATCAGCCAGCTAGCGGGAGGGCCATTCCCGCAGTATTTT. This sequence joins TRBV10-3 and TRBJ2-3; 12 nucleotides line up with TRBD2. This CDR3 is built from 15 residues. Trimming cost V 6 bases and J 10 bases; bases outside gene matches: 11. Germline loops: CDR1 ENHRY, CDR2 SYGVKD.

The chain's CDR3 is CASARIAGFAYNEQFF. The CDR3 DNA reads as TGTGCCAGCGCCAGGATAGCGGGATTCGCGTACAATGAGCAGTTCTTC. The gene calls are TRBV28 and TRBJ2-1; 8 bases agree with TRBD2. The CDR3 has 16 residues. Germline V CDR1 and CDR2: MDHEN, SYDVKM. V lost 8 bases to trimming and J lost 4 bases; unmatched junction nucleotides: 13.

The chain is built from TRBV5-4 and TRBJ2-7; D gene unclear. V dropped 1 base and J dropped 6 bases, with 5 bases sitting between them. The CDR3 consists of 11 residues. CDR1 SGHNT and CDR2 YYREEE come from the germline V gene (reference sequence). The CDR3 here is CASSLSGEQYF. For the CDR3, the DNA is TGTGCCAGCAGCTTGTCGGGCGAGCAGTACTTC.

The CDR3 bases are TGCAGCGTTGGGGGGAACACCGGGGAGCTGTTTTTT. Protein product: CSVGGNTGELFF. This chain joins TRBV29-1 and TRBJ2-2, with D unclear. Per the germline V gene, CDR1 is SQVTM and CDR2 is ANQGSEA. V was cut by 4 bases and J by 1 base, with 4 bases left in between. The CDR3 extends over 12 amino acids.

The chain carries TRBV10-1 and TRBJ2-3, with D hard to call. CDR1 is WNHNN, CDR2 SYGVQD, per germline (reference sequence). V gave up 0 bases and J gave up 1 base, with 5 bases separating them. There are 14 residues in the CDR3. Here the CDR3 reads CASSESSRTDTQYF. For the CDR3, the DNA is TGCGCCAGCAGTGAGTCGTCCCGCACAGATACGCAGTATTTT.

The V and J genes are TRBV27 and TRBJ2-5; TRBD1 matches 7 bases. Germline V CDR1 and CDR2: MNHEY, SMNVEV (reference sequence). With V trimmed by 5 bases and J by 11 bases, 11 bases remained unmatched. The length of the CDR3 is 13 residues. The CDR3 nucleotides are TGTGCCAGCAGTACGGGACAGCTCACGGAGCAGTACTTC. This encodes CASSTGQLTEQYF.

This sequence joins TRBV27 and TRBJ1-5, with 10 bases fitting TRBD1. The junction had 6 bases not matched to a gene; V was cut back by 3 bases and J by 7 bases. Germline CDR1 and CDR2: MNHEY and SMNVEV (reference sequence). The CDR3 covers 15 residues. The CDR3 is CASSFDRGLGQPQHF. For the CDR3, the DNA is TGTGCCAGCAGTTTCGACAGGGGGCTAGGGCAGCCCCAGCATTTT.

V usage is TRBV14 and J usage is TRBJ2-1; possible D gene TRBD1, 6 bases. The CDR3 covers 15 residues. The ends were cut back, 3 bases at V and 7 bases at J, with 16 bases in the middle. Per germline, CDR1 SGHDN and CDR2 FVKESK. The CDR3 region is CASSHLDRAKNEQFF. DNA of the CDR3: TGTGCCAGCAGCCATTTGGACAGAGCCAAAAATGAGCAGTTCTTC.

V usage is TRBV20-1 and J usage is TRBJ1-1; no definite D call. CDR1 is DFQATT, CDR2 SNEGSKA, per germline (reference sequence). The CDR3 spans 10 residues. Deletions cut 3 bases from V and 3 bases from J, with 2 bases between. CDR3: CSASYTEAFF. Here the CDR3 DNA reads TGCAGTGCTAGTTACACTGAAGCTTTCTTT.

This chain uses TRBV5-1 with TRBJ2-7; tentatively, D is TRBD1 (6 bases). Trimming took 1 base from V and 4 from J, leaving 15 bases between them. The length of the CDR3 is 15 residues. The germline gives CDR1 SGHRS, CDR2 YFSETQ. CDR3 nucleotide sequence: TGCGCCAGCAGCTTGAAAGGCGACAGGTTTTACGAGCAGTACTTC. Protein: CASSLKGDRFYEQYF.

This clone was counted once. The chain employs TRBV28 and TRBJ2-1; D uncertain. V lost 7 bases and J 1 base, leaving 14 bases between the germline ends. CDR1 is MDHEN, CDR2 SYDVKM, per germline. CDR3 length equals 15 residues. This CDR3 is CASTLTDPSYNEQFF. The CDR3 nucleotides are TGTGCCAGCACTTTGACTGATCCTTCCTACAATGAGCAGTTCTTC. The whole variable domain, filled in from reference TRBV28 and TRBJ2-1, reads DVKVTQSSRYLVKRTGEKVFLECVQDMDHENMFWYRQDPGLGLRLIYFSYDVKMKEKGDIPEGYSVSREKKERFSLILESASTNQTSMYLCASTLTDPSYNEQFFGPGTRLTVL.

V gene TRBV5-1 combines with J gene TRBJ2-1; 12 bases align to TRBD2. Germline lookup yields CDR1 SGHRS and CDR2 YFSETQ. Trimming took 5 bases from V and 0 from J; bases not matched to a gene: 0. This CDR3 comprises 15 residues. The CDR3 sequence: CASRLAGGSYNEQFF. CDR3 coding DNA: TGCGCCAGCAGACTAGCGGGGGGCTCCTACAATGAGCAGTTCTTC.